Sequencing of this TCR beta chain was carried out in a study of beta chain features in type 1 diabetes. Study observations and caveats: Significant though moderate, a shortening of TCRB CDR3s appeared in all four CD4+ subsets of Type 1 diabetes patients.

Expressed TCRB transcripts were sequenced, since all the RNA that had been isolated was reverse transcribed. Profiling relied on immunoSEQ multiplex PCR, and the TCRdb table lists in-frame clones only, not all of them. The data contain some 350,000 clones, around 10% of them singletons. V dropped 5 bases and J dropped 0; count of bases not matched to a gene: 12. The CDR3 extends over 18 amino acids. CDR1 is MNHEY, CDR2 SMNVEV, per germline (reference sequence). Concerning this clone itself: Antigen specificity is unknown.

The sample comprised central memory CD4+ T cells from blood. This TCR derives from a man aged 25-45 years with type 1 diabetes. This rearrangement joins TRBV27 to TRBJ2-1; 8 nucleotides match TRBD1. The CDR3 loop is CASSPSSHRGSSYNEQFF. DNA of the CDR3: TGTGCCAGCAGTCCTTCAAGCCACAGGGGGAGCTCCTACAATGAGCAGTTCTTC.